A single TCR beta chain is shown here with its context. The CDR3 runs 14 residues. CDR1 MNHNS and CDR2 SASEGT come from the germline V gene. V was shortened by 6 bases and J by 4 bases, with 12 bases between the two germline ends. Each subset's genomic DNA was shared equally among a number of immunoSEQ plates. The repertoire was sequenced with immunoSEQ multiplex PCR; TCRdb's copy has only in-frame clones and lacks some. The sample includes more than 2,000,000 clones, approximately 94% of them seen just once. Within Nashville, Tennessee resided all donors, each a Caucasian adult. The data are from a study of shared clonotypes between healthy human individuals. In the study overall: Three plates each covered CD4 naive and memory; CD8 naive two, CD8 memory one.

The clonotype was recovered from a man between 18 and 35 years old in good health. The sequencing input was naive CD4+ T cells sorted from blood. The subset: CD45RA+ positively selected. The rearrangement joins TRBV6-1 to TRBJ2-2; tentative D call: TRBD2 (6 bases). The chain's CDR3 is CASRGLALTGELFF. The CDR3 DNA reads TGTGCCAGCAGAGGGCTAGCGCTCACCGGGGAGCTGTTTTTT.